This T cell receptor beta chain derives from a study of cytomegalovirus exposure and HLA in healthy donors. Study as a whole: Of the donors genotyped, 398 in all, less than 90% fell in the Caucasian-associated ancestry cluster.

It was with 60 Vbeta and 13 Jbeta primers that the PCR ran. The protocol was immunoSEQ multiplex PCR, while the TCRdb copy is restricted to in-frame clones and leaves out a portion. The sample lists about 160,000 clones; around 79% were seen once. CDR3 length: 14 residues. In germline, CDR1 is MDHEN, CDR2 SYDVKM. After removal of 11 bases from V and 4 bases from J, the junction contained 13 bases not matched to a gene. As concerns this clone: The antigen is not known.

General study results and limits: In vitro confirmation showed a few CMV-associated chains to be CMV antigen specific. A later analysis linked a missense variant in DCLRE1C to the trimming of TCR beta V and J genes.

The sample comprised PBMCs. This TCR was sampled from a human donor in good health. The V gene is TRBV28, the J gene TRBJ1-2, with TRBD1 identical over 7 bases. The CDR3 sequence is CAGRDRISLYGYTF. In DNA form, the CDR3 reads TGTGCCGGCCGGGACAGAATTTCACTCTATGGCTACACCTTC.